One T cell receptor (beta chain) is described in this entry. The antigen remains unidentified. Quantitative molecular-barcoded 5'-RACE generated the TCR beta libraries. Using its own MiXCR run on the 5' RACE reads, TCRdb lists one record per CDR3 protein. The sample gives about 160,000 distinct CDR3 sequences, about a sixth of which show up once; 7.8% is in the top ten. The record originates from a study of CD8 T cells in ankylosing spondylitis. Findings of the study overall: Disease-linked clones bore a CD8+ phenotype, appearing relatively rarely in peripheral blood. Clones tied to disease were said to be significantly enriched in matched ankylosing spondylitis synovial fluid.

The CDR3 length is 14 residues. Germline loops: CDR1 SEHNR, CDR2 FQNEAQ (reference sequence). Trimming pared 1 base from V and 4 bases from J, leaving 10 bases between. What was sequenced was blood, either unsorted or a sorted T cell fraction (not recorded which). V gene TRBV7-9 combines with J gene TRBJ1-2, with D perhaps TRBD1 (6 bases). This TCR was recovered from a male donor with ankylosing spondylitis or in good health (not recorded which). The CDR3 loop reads CASSLDLGAYGYTF. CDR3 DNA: TGTGCCAGCAGCTTAGATTTGGGGGCCTATGGCTACACCTTC.